The 29 T cell receptor beta chains reported below all come from one sample, sequenced in a study of cytomegalovirus exposure and HLA in healthy donors. Researchers ran the PCR with 60 Vbeta and 13 Jbeta primers. Profiling relied on immunoSEQ multiplex PCR, and the TCRdb table lists in-frame clones only, not all of them. Among approximately 170,000 clones listed, about 82% were seen once. The sample taken for sequencing was PBMCs. All receptors come from a male donor in good health and CMV-seronegative.

The chain carries TRBV5-1 and TRBJ2-3; 9 bases map to TRBD1. With V trimmed by 6 bases and J by 0 bases, 5 bases remained unmatched. Germline V gene sequence: CDR1 SGHRS, CDR2 YFSETQ. CDR3 length: 15 residues. For the CDR3, the DNA is TGCGCCAGCAAACCACAGGGGGCGAGCACAGATACGCAGTATTTT. It specifies CASKPQGASTDTQYF.

This clone was recorded a few times. This chain connects TRBV5-6 to TRBJ2-2; 7 bases fit TRBD1. V lost 4 bases and J lost 2; bases outside the gene matches: 14. Per the germline V gene, CDR1 is SGHDT and CDR2 is YYEEEE. There are 18 residues in the CDR3. For the CDR3, the DNA is TGTGCCAGCAGCCCAACATTGGGGAGACAGGGTAACACCGGGGAGCTGTTTTTT. Amino acid sequence: CASSPTLGRQGNTGELFF.

V and J are TRBV7-3 and TRBJ2-1, with 7 bases lining up with TRBD1. CDR1 and CDR2 from the germline V gene are SGHTA and FQGTGA. V gave up 1 base and J gave up 9 bases; unmatched junction bases: 9. The CDR3 loop spans 15 amino acids. CDR3 DNA: TGTGCCAGCAGCTTAAAATCGCAGGGGGTGGGTGAGCAGTTCTTC. It codes for CASSLKSQGVGEQFF.

This clone was detected a few times. V is TRBV5-1 and J is TRBJ1-1, with 7 bases that match TRBD1. J lost 3 bases, V lost 4 bases, and 6 bases had no gene match. The CDR3 runs to 14 residues. CDR1 SGHRS and CDR2 YFSETQ come from the germline V gene. DNA of the CDR3: TGCGCCAGCAGCCCTGCAGGGGGGTACACTGAAGCTTTCTTT. It specifies CASSPAGGYTEAFF.

V is TRBV6-1 and J is TRBJ2-7; perhaps TRBD1 as D (5 bases). The V end lost 2 bases, the J end lost 2 bases, and 7 bases lay between the germline ends. This CDR3 has 13 amino acids. Germline CDR1 is MNHNS and CDR2 is SASEGT. CDR3 in DNA: TGTGCCAGCAGTGAATCAGGGACCTACGAGCAGTACTTC. Protein: CASSESGTYEQYF.

The rearrangement links TRBV15 to TRBJ1-1; perhaps TRBD1 as D (5 bases). V lost 0 bases and J 5 bases, leaving 13 bases between the germline ends. Germline values: CDR1 LNHNV, CDR2 YYDKDF (reference sequence). The CDR3 is 15 residues long. CDR3 region: CATSRDIQGWTEAFF. Written as DNA, the CDR3 is TGTGCCACCAGCAGAGATATCCAGGGTTGGACTGAAGCTTTCTTT.

The genes are TRBV6-1 and TRBJ1-1; tentative D call: TRBD1 (6 bases). CDR3 length: 15 amino acids. V dropped 1 base and J dropped 11 bases, with 20 bases sitting between them. Germline V CDR1 and CDR2: MNHNS, SASEGT. The CDR3 DNA reads as TGTGCCAGCAGTGAAGGGGGGGGCGCGGTGGAGTTGGCTTTCTTT. Translation: CASSEGGGAVELAFF.

The rearrangement links TRBV25-1 to TRBJ1-2, with D perhaps TRBD1 (5 bases). The ends were cut back, 6 bases at V and 8 bases at J, with 13 bases in the middle. This CDR3 contains 12 residues. The germline V gene has CDR1 MGHDK and CDR2 SYGVNS. In DNA form, the CDR3 reads TGTGCCAGCAGGCTACAGGCTGGCGGCTACACCTTC. Its protein is CASRLQAGGYTF.

The chain uses TRBV6-1 and TRBJ2-7, with a weak D call TRBD2 (6 bases). This CDR3 contains 12 residues. From germline, CDR1 is MNHNS and CDR2 SASEGT. Trimming removed 6 bases from V and 7 bases from J, with 13 bases in between. CDR3 loop: CASREPGGEQYF. The CDR3 DNA is TGTGCCAGCAGGGAGCCCGGGGGTGAGCAGTACTTC.

The chain recombines TRBV19 with TRBJ2-2; no definite D call. The CDR3 contains 16 residues. Trimming took off 4 bases at V and 2 bases at J, with 14 bases between the two ends. CDR1 and CDR2 (germline): LNHDA, SQIVND (reference sequence). CDR3 sequence: CASSRRLGLNTGELFF. CDR3 DNA: TGTGCCAGTAGTAGGAGACTCGGATTAAACACCGGGGAGCTGTTTTTT.

Only a few counts were recorded for this clone. V and J are TRBV4-3 and TRBJ2-7; the D gene is possibly TRBD2 (7 bases). Germline-derived CDR1 and CDR2 are LGHNA and YSLEER. The CDR3 spans 14 residues. Trimming took off 0 bases at V and 5 bases at J, with 11 bases between the two ends. The CDR3 bases are TGCGCCAGCAGCCAAGATCGGGGGGCGGACGAGCAGTACTTC. Encoded protein: CASSQDRGADEQYF.

The chain employs TRBV6-1 and TRBJ2-1; TRBD1 agrees at 9 bases. Trimming at V came to 8 bases and at J to 4 bases, leaving 6 bases not matched to a gene. Germline V gene data show CDR1 as MNHNS and CDR2 as SASEGT. The CDR3 has 14 amino acids. CDR3: CASLRDRAYNEQFF. In DNA form, the CDR3 reads TGTGCCAGCCTCCGGGACAGGGCATACAATGAGCAGTTCTTC.

The CDR3 sequence is CASSPMSDFSGANVLTF. CDR3 nucleotides: TGTGCCAGCAGCCCGATGAGCGATTTCTCTGGGGCCAACGTCCTGACTTTC. The V call is TRBV5-6, the J call TRBJ2-6; D is unclear. There are 17 residues in the CDR3. Germline CDR1 SGHDT, CDR2 YYEEEE. Trimming removed 4 bases from V and 0 bases from J, with 14 bases in between.

The chain uses TRBV5-1 and TRBJ1-1; 9 nucleotides match TRBD1. CDR1 and CDR2 (germline): SGHRS, YFSETQ. The CDR3 spans 13 residues. V dropped 4 bases and J dropped 7; count of bases not matched to a gene: 5. The CDR3, as DNA: TGCGCCAGCAGCCGGGACAGGGATGGTGAAGCTTTCTTT. This gives the protein CASSRDRDGEAFF.

V and J are TRBV7-9 and TRBJ2-3; maybe TRBD1 (5 bases). The length of the CDR3 is 15 residues. Trimming stripped 2 bases from V and 2 bases from J, with 11 bases between. Germline V gene data show CDR1 as SEHNR and CDR2 as FQNEAQ (reference sequence). The CDR3 protein is CASSLSGMATDTQYF. CDR3 nucleotides: TGTGCCAGCAGCTTATCAGGGATGGCCACAGATACGCAGTATTTT.

The chain links TRBV14 to TRBJ2-7; 9 positions match TRBD1. Per germline, CDR1 SGHDN and CDR2 FVKESK. The CDR3 spans 14 residues. V lost 6 bases and J lost 1; bases outside the gene matches: 4. The CDR3 loop is CASRRTGESYEQYF. The CDR3 DNA reads TGTGCCAGCAGGAGGACAGGGGAGTCCTACGAGCAGTACTTC.

This clone occurred once. The chain is built from TRBV29-1 and TRBJ2-6, with D perhaps TRBD2 (6 bases). Trimming pared 2 bases from V and 4 bases from J, leaving 6 bases between. The CDR3 contains 13 residues. The germline V gene has CDR1 SQVTM and CDR2 ANQGSEA. CDR3: CSVETSGANVLTF. The CDR3, as DNA: TGCAGCGTTGAAACTAGCGGGGCCAACGTCCTGACTTTC.

This chain uses TRBV28 with TRBJ2-1, with 9 bases identical to TRBD1. The CDR3 is 13 amino acids. V gave up 6 bases and J gave up 5 bases; unmatched junction bases: 2. Germline values: CDR1 MDHEN, CDR2 SYDVKM. This CDR3 reads CASRGTGNNEQFF. In DNA, the CDR3 is TGTGCCAGCAGGGGGACAGGGAACAATGAGCAGTTCTTC.

This clone has only a few counts. V is TRBV30 and J is TRBJ1-2; D not certain. CDR3 size: 11 residues. V dropped 5 bases and J dropped 8 bases, with 12 bases sitting between them. Germline V gene lookup returns CDR1 GTSNPN and CDR2 SVGIG (reference sequence). Written as DNA, the CDR3 is TGTGCCTGGCGGGGTTACGACGGCTACACCTTC. This gives the protein CAWRGYDGYTF.

This rearrangement joins TRBV5-6 to TRBJ2-5; 7 bases agree with TRBD1. Unmatched junction bases numbered 6, after V lost 2 bases and J lost 5 bases. Germline CDR1 is SGHDT and CDR2 is YYEEEE. The CDR3 length is 14 residues. Here the CDR3 DNA reads TGTGCCAGCAGCTTACTACCGGGACAGGAGACCCAGTACTTC. Its protein is CASSLLPGQETQYF.

The chain joins TRBV10-3 to TRBJ2-7, with a tentative D call TRBD2 (6 bases). Trimming shortened V by 0 bases and J by 9 bases, and 24 bases separated the two germline ends. The germline V gene encodes CDR1 ENHRY and CDR2 SYGVKD. CDR3 size: 17 residues. DNA for the CDR3: TGTGCCATCAGTGAGTCGGCCGGGACTTCTTTGGGGACTGGGCAGTACTTC. It translates to CAISESAGTSLGTGQYF.

The gene calls are TRBV4-2 and TRBJ2-5, with 11 bases that match TRBD2. This CDR3 contains 18 residues. Looked up from germline, CDR1 is LGHNA and CDR2 is YNFKEQ. The J segment lost 4 bases and the V segment lost 0 bases, leaving 10 bases of the junction unmatched. The CDR3 loop is CASSQDKTSGIVGETQYF. CDR3 DNA: TGTGCCAGCAGCCAAGATAAGACTAGCGGGATAGTGGGAGAGACCCAGTACTTC.

This sequence joins TRBV21-1 and TRBJ1-3. TRBV21-1 is noted as a pseudogene. The CDR3 runs to 12 residues. The DNA for the CDR3 is TGTGCCAGCAGGCGTCCTGGAAACACCATATATTTT. Translating gives CASRRPGNTIYF.

The V and J genes are TRBV5-5 and TRBJ2-3; no reliable D call. Between the trimmed V and J ends, which lost 7 bases and 1 base, there was a span of 13 bases. The CDR3 has 14 amino acids. CDR1 is SGHKS, CDR2 YYEKEE, per germline (reference sequence). CDR3 nucleotide sequence: TGTGCCAGCGGATACGGGTCGGGCACAGATACGCAGTATTTT. This encodes CASGYGSGTDTQYF.

This clone was observed once. The chain is built from TRBV2 and TRBJ2-1; TRBD2 might be the D (6 bases). V dropped 4 bases and J dropped 2 bases, with 12 bases sitting between them. CDR3 size: 15 residues. Looked up from germline, CDR1 is SNHLY and CDR2 is FYNNEI. The CDR3 sequence is CASSVSGLTYNEQFF. Written as DNA, the CDR3 is TGTGCCAGCAGTGTCAGCGGACTAACCTACAATGAGCAGTTCTTC.

V is TRBV4-1 and J is TRBJ2-5, with 9 bases lining up with TRBD1. The V gene's germline CDR1 is MGHRA and CDR2 YSYEKL. J lost 4 bases, V lost 1 base, and 4 bases had no gene match. The CDR3 length is 15 residues. The DNA of the CDR3 is TGCGCCAGCAGCCAAGGGACAGGGGTTCGAGAGACCCAGTACTTC. It encodes CASSQGTGVRETQYF.

V is TRBV10-3 and J is TRBJ1-5, with TRBD1 as a possible D gene (6 bases). The CDR3 loop spans 15 amino acids. Looked up from germline, CDR1 is ENHRY and CDR2 is SYGVKD. Trimming stripped 0 bases from V and 4 bases from J, with 10 bases between. The CDR3 nucleotides read TGTGCCATCAGTGAGTCATTAGGGGGAAATCAGCCCCAGCATTTT. Encoded protein: CAISESLGGNQPQHF.

The V and J genes are TRBV6-1 and TRBJ2-5, with 8 bases fitting TRBD2. The junction had 11 bases not matched to a gene; V was cut back by 2 bases and J by 6 bases. The CDR3 consists of 16 residues. CDR1 is MNHNS, CDR2 SASEGT, per germline. The CDR3 coding sequence is TGTGCCAGCAGTGAAATTACGGCTAGCGGGTCTCAGACCCAGTACTTC. Protein product: CASSEITASGSQTQYF.

The gene calls are TRBV30 and TRBJ1-2; 7 bases are a match to TRBD1. Trimming took 4 bases from V and 6 from J; bases not matched to a gene: 5. CDR3 length: 12 residues. Per the germline V gene, CDR1 is GTSNPN and CDR2 is SVGIG (reference sequence). The CDR3 DNA reads as TGTGCCTGGAAACAGGGGCGGGATGGCTACACCTTC. Residues: CAWKQGRDGYTF.